This T cell receptor beta chain was captured in a study of shared clonotypes between healthy human individuals. Regarding the study as a whole: With few donors, the genetic and exposure-history diversity represented was limited. In this cohort, only blood was sampled, and tissue repertoires likely differ.

The donors were all Caucasian adults (living in Nashville, Tennessee). Assay runs were performed at deep level. Assay: immunoSEQ multiplex PCR; the TCRdb copy retains only in-frame clones and omits some. The sample lists approximately 1,500,000 clones, approximately 98% seen once, with about 0.4% in the top ten. To note about this clone: The antigen is unknown. Other DNA sequences in this sample translate to the same CDR3.

The sample was naive CD4+ T cells sorted from blood. Subset denoted: CD45RA+ positively selected. The sequence came from a man aged 30-40 years in good health.

CDR3: CASSRGYEQYF. CDR3 DNA: TGTGCCAGCAGCAGGGGGTACGAGCAGTACTTC. The genes are TRBV14 and TRBJ2-7; a weak D match, TRBD1 (6 bases). The V gene lost 5 bases and the J gene lost 4 bases, with 6 bases spanning the gap. Germline V CDR1 and CDR2: SGHDN, FVKESK. The CDR3 is made up of 11 amino acids.